These 28 T cell receptor beta chains were all obtained from the same sample, sequenced in a study of blood T cell repertoires in COVID-19. Using immunoSEQ multiplex PCR, the repertoire was profiled, and TCRdb retains in-frame clones only, with some absent. The repertoire consists of around 140,000 clones, with 80% to 90% occurring once and the leading ten covering around 15%. The sequenced sample was peripheral blood. These receptors originate from a man aged 18 to 29 with COVID-19, enrolled during active disease.

This chain connects TRBV28 to TRBJ1-1, with 9 positions matching TRBD1. CDR1 MDHEN and CDR2 SYDVKM come from the germline V gene. This CDR3 has 18 amino acids. The V gene end was trimmed by 5 bases and the J gene end by 4 bases; junction bases not matched to a gene: 17. The CDR3 region is CASSLPGWDRVVATEAFF. The CDR3 region has the DNA TGTGCCAGCAGTCTCCCCGGATGGGACAGGGTCGTGGCCACTGAAGCTTTCTTT.

This clone appeared a single time. The chain combines TRBV30 with TRBJ1-1; D is undetermined. CDR1 is GTSNPN and CDR2 is SVGIG in the germline V gene (reference sequence). Trimming cost V 7 bases and J 1 base, with 7 bases left between them. CDR3 length: 11 amino acids. The CDR3 region is CAFERNTEAFF. The CDR3 DNA is TGTGCCTTTGAGCGGAACACTGAAGCTTTCTTT. The variable domain in full, completed from reference TRBV30 and TRBJ1-1, reads SQTIHQWPATLVQPVGSPLSLECTVEGTSNPNLYWYRQAAGRGLQLLFYSVGIGQISSEVPQNLSASRPQDRQFILSSKKLLLSDSGFYLCAFERNTEAFFGQGTRLTVV.

This chain links TRBV24-1 with TRBJ2-2; 12 positions agree with TRBD1. With V trimmed by 7 bases and J by 9 bases, 2 bases remained unmatched. In germline, CDR1 is KGHDR, CDR2 SFDVKD. The CDR3 sequence is 13 residues long. CDR3 amino acids: CATRGQGARELFF. In DNA form, the CDR3 reads TGTGCCACCAGGGGACAGGGGGCGCGGGAGCTGTTTTTT.

The chain is built from TRBV5-1 and TRBJ2-1; the D is unclear. The CDR3 has 16 amino acids. The germline V and J ends were trimmed by 4 bases and 2 bases, with 16 bases remaining between them. The germline V gene encodes CDR1 SGHRS and CDR2 YFSETQ. The CDR3 protein is CASSPPAGDTYNEQFF. The CDR3 bases are TGCGCCAGCAGCCCGCCGGCCGGAGATACCTACAATGAGCAGTTCTTC.

V is TRBV10-3 and J is TRBJ2-5, with TRBD2 matching over 11 bases. This CDR3 region has 16 residues. Per germline, CDR1 ENHRY and CDR2 SYGVKD. With V trimmed by 3 bases and J by 3 bases, 6 bases remained unmatched. The CDR3 DNA follows: TGTGCCATCAGTGAAGGGCTAGCGGGAGGCGAAGAGACCCAGTACTTC. It encodes CAISEGLAGGEETQYF.

The V and J genes are TRBV27 and TRBJ2-7, with D tentatively TRBD2 (6 bases). Germline assignment: CDR1 MNHEY and CDR2 SMNVEV (reference sequence). The CDR3 is made up of 14 amino acids. The V end was cut by 5 bases, the J end by 4 bases, with 15 bases between. The CDR3 sequence: CASSLRESGYEQYF. DNA of the CDR3: TGTGCCAGCAGTCTCCGGGAGTCAGGGTACGAGCAGTACTTC.

V usage is TRBV3-1 (or the pseudogene TRBV3-2) and J usage is TRBJ1-1, with 7 bases lining up with TRBD1. Germline CDR1 reads LGHDT; CDR2 reads YNNKEL (reference sequence). The trim removed 6 bases at V and 5 bases at J, leaving 18 bases unmatched. The CDR3 spans 17 residues. The CDR3 loop is CASSFYPGTDYGTEAFF. The CDR3 nucleotides read TGTGCCAGCAGTTTCTACCCGGGGACAGACTATGGGACTGAAGCTTTCTTT.

The rearrangement uses TRBV23-1 and TRBJ1-5; 8 positions match TRBD1. TRBV23-1 is sorted into the ORF group, with uncertain function. J was trimmed by 6 bases and V by 4 bases; bases with no gene match: 5. The CDR3 runs 14 residues. CDR3 sequence (DNA): TGCGCCAGCAGTCTCGGACAGGGAGGTCAGCCCCAGCATTTT. As protein: CASSLGQGGQPQHF.

V usage is TRBV27 and J usage is TRBJ2-7; 11 positions match TRBD2. V was clipped by 8 bases and J by 3 bases; unmatched bases: 9. CDR3 length: 15 amino acids. Looked up from germline, CDR1 is MNHEY and CDR2 is SMNVEV (reference sequence). The CDR3 region is CASRPLAGGFYEQYF. The CDR3 DNA follows: TGTGCCAGCCGACCCTTAGCGGGAGGGTTCTACGAGCAGTACTTC.

This clone has only a few counts. J is TRBJ1-3 and V is TRBV7-9; D unclear. The CDR3 loop spans 15 amino acids. The ends were cut back, 1 base at V and 0 bases at J, with 7 bases in the middle. In germline, CDR1 is SEHNR, CDR2 FQNEAQ (reference sequence). The CDR3 loop is CASSLVDFSGNTIYF. CDR3 sequence (DNA): TGTGCCAGCAGCTTAGTTGACTTCTCTGGAAACACCATATATTTT.

V and J are TRBV28 and TRBJ2-7; maybe TRBD1 (5 bases). Germline assignment: CDR1 MDHEN and CDR2 SYDVKM. The CDR3 spans 13 residues. V was shortened by 5 bases and J by 5 bases, with 13 bases between the two germline ends. In DNA, the CDR3 is TGTGCCAGCAGTGGAATCAGGGTCCACGAGCAGTACTTC. This encodes CASSGIRVHEQYF. Combining the CDR3 with reference TRBV28 and TRBJ2-7 gives the whole variable domain DVKVTQSSRYLVKRTGEKVFLECVQDMDHENMFWYRQDPGLGLRLIYFSYDVKMKEKGDIPEGYSVSREKKERFSLILESASTNQTSMYLCASSGIRVHEQYFGPGTRLTVT.

This chain joins TRBV7-8 and TRBJ2-7; 7 bases match TRBD2. This CDR3 is built from 13 residues. V dropped 0 bases and J dropped 7; count of bases not matched to a gene: 3. Germline V CDR1 and CDR2: SGHVS, FQNEAQ. This CDR3 reads CASSLAGREEQYF. The DNA for the CDR3 is TGTGCCAGCAGCTTAGCAGGGAGGGAGGAGCAGTACTTC.

V is TRBV29-1 and J is TRBJ2-3; D is perhaps TRBD2 (6 bases). Trimming pared 7 bases from V and 0 bases from J, leaving 14 bases between. Germline CDR1 SQVTM, CDR2 ANQGSEA. This CDR3 is 14 amino acids long. CDR3 in amino acids: CSAGTGTSTDTQYF. CDR3 nucleotide sequence: TGCAGCGCGGGGACTGGAACTAGCACAGATACGCAGTATTTT.

This chain uses TRBV27 with TRBJ2-2, with 7 nucleotides matching TRBD1. Germline CDR1 reads MNHEY; CDR2 reads SMNVEV (reference sequence). This CDR3 is built from 14 residues. V lost 8 bases to trimming and J lost 5 bases; unmatched junction nucleotides: 8. The CDR3 sequence is CASRRQGGTGELFF. The CDR3 region has the DNA TGTGCCAGCCGACGACAGGGCGGGACCGGGGAGCTGTTTTTT.

This chain links TRBV7-9 with TRBJ2-1; D is uncertain. CDR3 size: 13 residues. Germline-derived CDR1 and CDR2 are SEHNR and FQNEAQ (reference sequence). The V end was cut by 4 bases, the J end by 7 bases, with 11 bases between. The CDR3 reads CASSSRLQNEQFF. The DNA for the CDR3 is TGTGCCAGCAGCTCCCGCTTGCAGAATGAGCAGTTCTTC. Supplemented by reference TRBV7-9 and TRBJ2-1, the full variable domain reads DTGVSQNPRHKITKRGQNVTFRCDPISEHNRLYWYRQTLGQGPEFLTYFQNEAQLEKSRLLSDRFSAERPKGSFSTLEIQRTEQGDSAMYLCASSSRLQNEQFFGPGTRLTVL.

The chain uses TRBV28 and TRBJ1-5; 8 bases are a match to TRBD1. CDR3 length: 15 residues. The germline gives CDR1 MDHEN, CDR2 SYDVKM. V shed 5 bases, J shed 3 bases, and the junction held 6 bases outside the gene matches. The DNA of the CDR3 is TGTGCCAGCAGTCCTTGGACAGGGCACAATCAGCCCCAGCATTTT. It is translated as CASSPWTGHNQPQHF.

The rearrangement uses TRBV18 and TRBJ2-1; the D is unclear. Deletions cut 2 bases from V and 6 bases from J, with 11 bases between. The germline V gene encodes CDR1 KGHSH and CDR2 LQKENI. This CDR3 has 14 residues. The CDR3 sequence is CASSPSAGSNEQFF. In DNA, the CDR3 is TGTGCCAGCTCACCATCAGCAGGTAGCAATGAGCAGTTCTTC.

As concerns this clone: Sequence at one end of the junction differs from germline and may be a read error. This chain joins TRBV6-2 or TRBV6-3 and TRBJ1-4, with D maybe TRBD1 (6 bases). The length of the CDR3 is 13 residues. CDR1 is MNHEY, CDR2 SVGEGT, per germline. The CDR3 bases are TGTGCCAGCAGTGCTGAGGGGGTCGGAAAACTGCTTTTT. Amino acids: CASSAEGVGKLLF.

This clone was recorded once. The chain combines TRBV27 with TRBJ2-1; 7 bases are shared with TRBD2. Germline V gene lookup returns CDR1 MNHEY and CDR2 SMNVEV (reference sequence). Trimming at V came to 0 bases and at J to 9 bases, leaving 2 bases not matched to a gene. The CDR3 runs 13 residues. In nucleotides, the CDR3 is TGTGCCAGCAGTTTATCTAGCGGGCGTGAGCAGTTCTTC. Protein product: CASSLSSGREQFF.

The chain uses TRBV7-8 and TRBJ2-3; 12 bases are shared with TRBD1. The CDR3 consists of 15 residues. Germline V gives CDR1 SGHVS, CDR2 FQNEAQ. V trimming: 5 bases; J trimming: 5 bases; junction bases outside the gene matches: 5. CDR3 sequence reads: CASSPGTGGGDTQYF. As DNA, the CDR3 is TGTGCCAGCAGCCCGGGGACAGGGGGCGGAGATACGCAGTATTTT.

Many counts were recorded for this clone. The CDR3 protein is CASSGSGSSTDTQYF. The CDR3 DNA sequence: TGTGCCAGCAGCGGATCCGGGTCTTCCACAGATACGCAGTATTTT. The chain employs TRBV9 and TRBJ2-3; unclear D gene. Germline loops: CDR1 SGDLS, CDR2 YYNGEE. The CDR3 consists of 15 residues. Trimming stripped 3 bases from V and 2 bases from J, with 13 bases between.

The chain recombines TRBV5-4 with TRBJ1-6, with 10 bases matching TRBD1. Germline V gives CDR1 SGHNT, CDR2 YYREEE (reference sequence). CDR3 length: 14 residues. V was clipped by 4 bases and J by 10 bases; unmatched bases: 5. For the CDR3, the DNA is TGTGCCAGCAGCGCGGGACAGGGGAACTCACCCCTCCACTTT. Translating it yields CASSAGQGNSPLHF. Full variable domain (remainder filled in from reference TRBV5-4 and TRBJ1-6): ETGVTQSPTHLIKTRGQQVTLRCSSQSGHNTVSWYQQALGQGPQFIFQYYREEENGRGNFPPRFSGLQFPNYSSELNVNALELDDSALYLCASSAGQGNSPLHFGNGTRLTVT.

This chain links TRBV28 with TRBJ2-7; 11 bases align to TRBD2. This CDR3 spans 13 amino acids. V was pared by 4 bases and J by 7 bases, with 3 bases of the junction left unmatched. From germline, CDR1 is MDHEN and CDR2 SYDVKM. The CDR3 nucleotides are TGTGCCAGCAGTTCGGGACTAGCGGAGGAGCAGTACTTC. Translating gives CASSSGLAEEQYF.

The rearrangement uses TRBV6-5 and TRBJ1-2; D ambiguous. V lost 11 bases to trimming and J lost 4 bases, with 11 bases between them. CDR3 size: 11 residues. The V gene's germline CDR1 is MNHEY and CDR2 SVGAGI. The CDR3 DNA sequence: TGTGCCGGTCGGGAGAGCTATGGCTACACCTTC. It is translated as CAGRESYGYTF.

V usage is TRBV27 and J usage is TRBJ2-1; 10 bases match TRBD1. The CDR3 is 16 residues long. Germline V gives CDR1 MNHEY, CDR2 SMNVEV (reference sequence). V lost 0 bases, J lost 2 bases, and 1 base stayed unmatched. The CDR3 here is CASSLSTGGAYNEQFF. Written as DNA, the CDR3 is TGTGCCAGCAGTTTATCGACAGGGGGCGCCTACAATGAGCAGTTCTTC.

V is TRBV27 and J is TRBJ2-1; 9 nucleotides align to TRBD2. Germline V lookup: CDR1 MNHEY, CDR2 SMNVEV (reference sequence). The V gene end was trimmed by 4 bases and the J gene end by 6 bases; junction bases not matched to a gene: 10. The CDR3 has 16 amino acids. The CDR3 DNA is TGTGCCAGCAGTTATGTACGGGGACTAGCTATCAATGAGCAGTTCTTC. Translating it yields CASSYVRGLAINEQFF.

J is TRBJ2-5 and V is TRBV7-9, with 9 bases lining up with TRBD1. This CDR3 spans 14 amino acids. The ends lost 4 bases at V and 4 bases at J; junction bases unmatched: 4. CDR1 and CDR2 (germline): SEHNR, FQNEAQ (reference sequence). The CDR3 loop reads CASSSQGATETQYF. The CDR3, as DNA: TGTGCCAGCAGCTCACAGGGGGCAACAGAGACCCAGTACTTC. The variable domain in full, with the rest retrieved from reference TRBV7-9 and TRBJ2-5, is DTGVSQNPRHKITKRGQNVTFRCDPISEHNRLYWYRQTLGQGPEFLTYFQNEAQLEKSRLLSDRFSAERPKGSFSTLEIQRTEQGDSAMYLCASSSQGATETQYFGPGTRLLVL.

The chain joins TRBV5-4 to TRBJ1-6; no reliable D call. The CDR3 is 15 amino acids. The germline V and J ends were trimmed by 2 bases and 8 bases, with 14 bases remaining between them. Germline V gives CDR1 SGHNT, CDR2 YYREEE (reference sequence). The CDR3 loop is CASSFLGEWDSPLHF. The CDR3 nucleotides read TGTGCCAGCAGCTTTCTCGGGGAATGGGATTCACCCCTCCACTTT. Supplemented by reference TRBV5-4 and TRBJ1-6, the full variable domain reads ETGVTQSPTHLIKTRGQQVTLRCSSQSGHNTVSWYQQALGQGPQFIFQYYREEENGRGNFPPRFSGLQFPNYSSELNVNALELDDSALYLCASSFLGEWDSPLHFGNGTRLTVT.